This TCR beta chain was recovered during a study of blood T cell repertoires in COVID-19. The overall study: PBMCs, B-cell-depleted T cells, or T cells provided the cDNA or gDNA that made up the material.

Germline CDR1 is ENHRY and CDR2 is SYGVKD. V was clipped by 2 bases and J by 3 bases, with 10 bases between them. The CDR3 has 14 residues. How the authors handled the data: The assay estimated nucleated cells by amplifying reference gene primers. Using immunoSEQ multiplex PCR, the repertoire was profiled, and TCRdb retains in-frame clones only, with some absent. The D gene and trimming were derived from the DNA, and the V and J assignments and clone size from that table. Of some 64,000 clones listed, around 85% were seen once; the top ten hold roughly 22%. Material for sequencing was peripheral blood. The chain has TRBV10-3 and TRBJ1-2, with D perhaps TRBD1 (5 bases). The sequence derives from a woman older than 75 with active or convalescent COVID-19. CDR3 nucleotide sequence: TGTGCCATCAGTGAGCAGGGACTCTACTATGGCTACACCTTC. Protein: CAISEQGLYYGYTF.